The 27 T cell receptor beta chains listed next were all sequenced from one sample in a study of cytomegalovirus exposure and HLA in healthy donors. The PCR used 60 Vbeta and 13 Jbeta primers. The method was immunoSEQ multiplex PCR; TCRdb's version includes in-frame clones alone and lacks a portion of them. The data contain about 150,000 clones, 80% of them singletons. Sequencing input: PBMCs. Receptor source: a woman between 40 and 50 years old in good health and CMV-seropositive.

This clone was seen just once. The chain has TRBV9 and TRBJ2-5; 11 nucleotides agree with TRBD1. The ends lost 0 bases at V and 2 bases at J; junction bases unmatched: 6. CDR1 SGDLS and CDR2 YYNGEE come from the germline V gene. The length of the CDR3 is 17 residues. The CDR3: CASSVGAGTGGQETQYF. The CDR3 bases are TGTGCCAGCAGCGTAGGAGCGGGGACAGGGGGACAAGAGACCCAGTACTTC.

This chain joins TRBV27 and TRBJ2-5; D possibly corresponds to TRBD2 (5 bases). With the DNA end fitting TRBJ2-7 better, the J assignment may be wrong. The germline V gene encodes CDR1 MNHEY and CDR2 SMNVEV (reference sequence). The length of the CDR3 is 14 residues. Here the CDR3 reads CASSSASWSYEQYF. In DNA, the CDR3 is TGTGCCAGCAGTTCAGCTAGCTGGAGCTACGAGCAGTACTTC.

The chain carries TRBV6-1 and TRBJ2-7; 10 bases align to TRBD1. The CDR3 is 20 residues long. Germline V gene lookup returns CDR1 MNHNS and CDR2 SASEGT. The V gene end was trimmed by 0 bases and the J gene end by 0 bases; junction bases not matched to a gene: 14. The CDR3 protein is CASSEAPTGGAGKGSYEQYF. In nucleotides, the CDR3 is TGTGCCAGCAGTGAAGCCCCGACAGGGGGCGCCGGGAAGGGCTCCTACGAGCAGTACTTC.

The V gene is TRBV5-1, the J gene TRBJ1-2; TRBD1 is a possible D gene (6 bases). The CDR3 consists of 14 residues. The germline V and J ends were trimmed by 3 bases and 3 bases, with 12 bases remaining between them. Germline CDR1 and CDR2: SGHRS and YFSETQ. In DNA form, the CDR3 reads TGCGCCAGCAGCTCCTCGGGGGGCGACTATGGCTACACCTTC. It yields the protein CASSSSGGDYGYTF.

The chain recombines TRBV27 with TRBJ1-2, with a possible D match to TRBD1 (6 bases). Germline V gene lookup returns CDR1 MNHEY and CDR2 SMNVEV (reference sequence). This CDR3 has 16 residues. Trimming took 5 bases from V and 4 from J, leaving 20 bases between them. The CDR3 DNA is TGTGCCAGCAGTCTTCGACAGGAGTACGTAGCCTATGGCTACACCTTC. Encoded protein: CASSLRQEYVAYGYTF.

The chain employs TRBV2 and TRBJ1-1, with a tentative D call TRBD1 (5 bases). Trimming shortened V by 1 base and J by 2 bases, and 8 bases separated the two germline ends. CDR1 is SNHLY, CDR2 FYNNEI, per germline. The CDR3 runs to 14 residues. CDR3 sequence (DNA): TGTGCCAGCAGTGAAGAACAGGTCAACACTGAAGCTTTCTTT. This translates into CASSEEQVNTEAFF.

This clone occurred a few times. This chain connects TRBV5-1 to TRBJ2-5; TRBD2 might be the D (6 bases). The germline V gene has CDR1 SGHRS and CDR2 YFSETQ. V was cut by 4 bases and J by 2 bases, with 18 bases left in between. This CDR3 contains 16 residues. CDR3 residues: CASSPRPHSGQETQYF. The CDR3 DNA reads as TGCGCCAGCAGCCCCAGACCCCATAGCGGACAAGAGACCCAGTACTTC.

The chain joins TRBV4-1 to TRBJ2-5; no clear D. The ends were cut back, 1 base at V and 4 bases at J, with 13 bases in the middle. CDR3 length equals 15 residues. Germline V CDR1 and CDR2: MGHRA, YSYEKL. The CDR3 is CASSQGGGSLETQYF. The CDR3 coding sequence is TGCGCCAGCAGCCAAGGAGGCGGCAGCCTAGAGACCCAGTACTTC.

The table lists this clone with a few counts. The CDR3 DNA follows: TGTGCCAGCGCTGCCGGGACTCTACACTACGAGCAGTACTTC. Its protein is CASAAGTLHYEQYF. The chain recombines TRBV6-1 with TRBJ2-7, with D possibly being TRBD2 (6 bases). The length of the CDR3 is 14 residues. The ends were cut back, 8 bases at V and 3 bases at J, with 17 bases in the middle. The germline V gene has CDR1 MNHNS and CDR2 SASEGT.

This chain joins TRBV7-9 and TRBJ2-3; D is possibly TRBD2 (6 bases). Germline V gene sequence: CDR1 SEHNR, CDR2 FQNEAQ (reference sequence). There are 15 residues in the CDR3. Deletions cut 5 bases from V and 0 bases from J, with 12 bases between. In DNA, the CDR3 is TGTGCCAGCAGCCCCAGGAGGGTTAGCACAGATACGCAGTATTTT. It yields the protein CASSPRRVSTDTQYF. Variable domain in full (rest from reference TRBV7-9 and TRBJ2-3): DTGVSQNPRHKITKRGQNVTFRCDPISEHNRLYWYRQTLGQGPEFLTYFQNEAQLEKSRLLSDRFSAERPKGSFSTLEIQRTEQGDSAMYLCASSPRRVSTDTQYFGPGTRLTVL.

CDR3 in DNA: TGTGCCAGTAGCCCAGCCGGGACAGGCACCTACGAGCAGTACTTC. Its translation: CASSPAGTGTYEQYF. The gene calls are TRBV19 and TRBJ2-7, with 8 bases matching TRBD1. CDR3 length: 15 residues. Losses at the gene ends were 6 bases for V and 2 bases for J; bases not matched to a gene: 9. Germline V CDR1 and CDR2: LNHDA, SQIVND (reference sequence).

V usage is TRBV20-1 and J usage is TRBJ2-7; D possibly corresponds to TRBD2 (6 bases). The CDR3 spans 11 residues. Between the trimmed V and J ends, which lost 7 bases and 1 base, there was a span of 8 bases. Germline V gives CDR1 DFQATT, CDR2 SNEGSKA (reference sequence). The CDR3 sequence: CSVGRSYEQYF. CDR3 nucleotide sequence: TGCAGTGTGGGGAGGTCCTACGAGCAGTACTTC.

The chain employs TRBV5-4 and TRBJ2-2, with TRBD2 matching 13 bases. The CDR3 sequence is 17 residues long. The V segment lost 3 bases and the J segment 1 base; nucleotides outside the gene matches: 3. Germline V lookup: CDR1 SGHNT, CDR2 YYREEE (reference sequence). CDR3 DNA: TGTGCCAGCAGCTCACTAGCGGGAGGGCGGAACACCGGGGAGCTGTTTTTT. It encodes CASSSLAGGRNTGELFF.

This clone was seen only a few times. The rearrangement links TRBV7-9 to TRBJ1-2; 12 bases fit TRBD1. V was pared by 0 bases and J by 5 bases, with 4 bases of the junction left unmatched. Germline-derived CDR1 and CDR2 are SEHNR and FQNEAQ (reference sequence). This CDR3 comprises 16 residues. In DNA, the CDR3 is TGTGCCAGCAGCTTAGCCGGGACAGGGGGCCGGTATGGCTACACCTTC. It is translated as CASSLAGTGGRYGYTF.

The chain is built from TRBV27 and TRBJ2-7; 8 positions agree with TRBD1. Germline CDR1 and CDR2: MNHEY and SMNVEV (reference sequence). The CDR3 length is 14 residues. V shed 2 bases, J shed 5 bases, and the junction held 5 bases outside the gene matches. DNA for the CDR3: TGTGCCAGCAGTTTAAGGACAGGGAGGCACGAGCAGTACTTC. This sequence encodes CASSLRTGRHEQYF.

V usage is TRBV28 and J usage is TRBJ1-5, with 7 bases that match TRBD1. Unmatched junction bases numbered 10, after V lost 6 bases and J lost 2 bases. Per germline, CDR1 MDHEN and CDR2 SYDVKM. CDR3 length: 16 residues. The CDR3 protein is CASSLRFGQGNQPQHF. CDR3 in DNA: TGTGCCAGCAGCCTCCGATTTGGACAGGGCAATCAGCCCCAGCATTTT. Filled out from reference TRBV28 and TRBJ1-5, the complete variable domain reads DVKVTQSSRYLVKRTGEKVFLECVQDMDHENMFWYRQDPGLGLRLIYFSYDVKMKEKGDIPEGYSVSREKKERFSLILESASTNQTSMYLCASSLRFGQGNQPQHFGDGTRLSIL.

The chain combines TRBV5-1 with TRBJ2-1, with D tentatively TRBD1 (6 bases). Per germline, CDR1 SGHRS and CDR2 YFSETQ. Trimming took 0 bases from V and 8 from J, leaving 12 bases between them. The CDR3 spans 14 residues. CDR3 in DNA: TGCGCCAGCAGCTTGGATGTCAGGGGAGATGAGCAGTTCTTC. Residues: CASSLDVRGDEQFF.

The chain carries TRBV9 and TRBJ2-7; the D is unclear. From germline, CDR1 is SGDLS and CDR2 YYNGEE. The CDR3 is made up of 14 amino acids. V shed 1 base and J shed 1 base, with 9 bases lying between them. In nucleotides, the CDR3 is TGTGCCAGCAGCGTATCAACAGAATCCTACGAGCAGTACTTC. It yields the protein CASSVSTESYEQYF.

The chain has TRBV7-2 and TRBJ2-7; D may be TRBD1 (5 bases). The length of the CDR3 is 14 residues. V was pared by 3 bases and J by 4 bases, with 13 bases between. Germline CDR1 SGHTA, CDR2 FQGNSA. This chain's CDR3 is CASSLGPTRYEQYF. The CDR3 DNA reads as TGTGCCAGCAGCTTGGGGCCGACGAGATACGAGCAGTACTTC.

The chain has TRBV29-1 and TRBJ2-3; D unclear. V shed 7 bases and J shed 6 bases, with 8 bases lying between them. From germline, CDR1 is SQVTM and CDR2 ANQGSEA. This CDR3 contains 10 residues. This CDR3 reads CSASRDTQYF. Written as DNA, the CDR3 is TGCAGCGCATCTAGGGATACGCAGTATTTT.

The genes are TRBV5-4 and TRBJ2-5; TRBD2 is a possible D gene (5 bases). Per the germline V gene, CDR1 is SGHNT and CDR2 is YYREEE (reference sequence). This CDR3 spans 16 amino acids. Trimming stripped 0 bases from V and 5 bases from J, with 17 bases between. CDR3 DNA: TGTGCCAGCAGCTTGGGGCAGCGGAACGGGATTGAGACCCAGTACTTC. It is translated as CASSLGQRNGIETQYF.

The J gene is TRBJ2-1, the V gene TRBV29-1; maybe TRBD2 (6 bases). Trimming stripped 6 bases from V and 3 bases from J, with 9 bases between. CDR3 size: 12 residues. Per germline, CDR1 SQVTM and CDR2 ANQGSEA. CDR3 bases: TGCAGCGTGTTAGCGGACTACAATGAGCAGTTCTTC. Amino acids: CSVLADYNEQFF.

The chain combines TRBV5-1 with TRBJ1-1; no clear D. The CDR3 runs 14 residues. Trimming cost V 0 bases and J 3 bases, with 9 bases left between them. The V gene's germline CDR1 is SGHRS and CDR2 YFSETQ. This chain's CDR3 is CASSLGVSYTEAFF. The CDR3 nucleotides read TGCGCCAGCAGCTTGGGTGTTAGTTACACTGAAGCTTTCTTT.

The chain is built from TRBV6-5 and TRBJ1-1; D might be TRBD1 (6 bases). V dropped 3 bases and J dropped 5 bases, with 13 bases sitting between them. Per germline, CDR1 MNHEY and CDR2 SVGAGI. The CDR3 covers 14 residues. The CDR3 loop is CASSYSGGKTEAFF. In DNA form, the CDR3 reads TGTGCCAGCAGTTATTCGGGGGGCAAGACTGAAGCTTTCTTT.

J is TRBJ1-2 and V is TRBV7-2; D is ambiguous. CDR1 is SGHTA, CDR2 FQGNSA, per germline. The CDR3 runs to 12 residues. Trimming took 1 base from V and 9 from J, leaving 9 bases between them. CDR3 region: CASSLDQRSYTF. CDR3 sequence (DNA): TGTGCCAGCAGCTTAGATCAGAGGAGCTACACCTTC.

This chain uses TRBV9 with TRBJ2-3; TRBD2 matches at 9 bases. Germline V gene lookup returns CDR1 SGDLS and CDR2 YYNGEE. The V segment lost 3 bases and the J segment 3 bases; nucleotides outside the gene matches: 2. The CDR3 spans 14 residues. This chain's CDR3 is CASSDSGSTDTQYF. The DNA for the CDR3 is TGTGCCAGCAGCGATAGCGGGAGTACAGATACGCAGTATTTT.

This clone was picked up one time. The CDR3 DNA reads TGTGCCAGAAGTCGAACAGGGGGCAGGGACCATCAGCCCCAGCATTTT. Encoded protein: CARSRTGGRDHQPQHF. This chain joins TRBV5-3 and TRBJ1-5, with 9 bases aligning to TRBD1. TRBV5-3 is known as an ORF, though its function is uncertain. V trimming: 5 bases; J trimming: 5 bases; junction bases outside the gene matches: 11. The CDR3 has 16 amino acids.